The 3 T cell receptor beta chains below all came from one sample that was sequenced in a study of molecular identifiers for immune sequencing clone quantification. TCRdb passed the PCR reads through MiXCR, listing each CDR3 protein once. The profile shows just under 65,000 distinct CDR3 sequences, about 20% of them singletons. Sequenced sample: naive CD8+ T cells from blood, with Jurkat cell RNA spiked in. Subset indicated: FACS-sorted CD8+CD4-CCR7+CD45RA+ naive T cells. The receptor source for this set is a human donor in good health. Some libraries in this study had Jurkat cell RNA spiked in.

In this sample, this clonotype turned up many times. V gene TRBV19 combines with J gene TRBJ1-2, with 8 bases identical to TRBD1. This CDR3 contains 16 residues. Germline CDR1 reads LNHDA; CDR2 reads SQIVND (reference sequence). V was clipped by 3 bases and J by 4 bases; unmatched bases: 10. In DNA, the CDR3 is TGTGCCAGTAGTATCTTAATAGGACAGGGAGGCTATGGCTACACCTTC. This gives the protein CASSILIGQGGYGYTF.

In the case of this clonotype: A read error is possible here, since a much larger clone lies one base away. This chain joins TRBV30 and TRBJ1-1; 7 positions match TRBD1. The CDR3 has 14 residues. Germline V gene data show CDR1 as GTSNPN and CDR2 as SVGIG (reference sequence). DNA of the CDR3: TGTGCCTGGAGTGTAGAATTAGGGGGCACTGAAGCTCTCTTT. Translating it yields CAWSVELGGTEALF.

The chain joins TRBV28 to TRBJ1-2; no clear D. Germline V gene data show CDR1 as MDHEN and CDR2 as SYDVKM. V was shortened by 4 bases and J by 13 bases, with 25 bases between the two germline ends. The CDR3 consists of 15 residues. The CDR3 DNA sequence: TGTGCCAGCAGTTCCCCCCCCCCCCCCCCCCCCCCCCCCACCTTC. Its translation: CASSSPPPPPPPPTF.